One T cell receptor (beta chain) is described in this entry. The data derive from a study of T cell responses to AZD1222 COVID-19 vaccine. The J segment lost 6 bases and the V segment lost 2 bases, leaving 10 bases of the junction unmatched. The CDR3 totals 18 residues. Germline assignment: CDR1 MNHEY and CDR2 SVGEGT. The method was immunoSEQ multiplex PCR; TCRdb's version includes in-frame clones alone and lacks a portion of them. The sample has fewer than 200,000 clones; more than 75% are singletons. The rearrangement links TRBV6-2 or TRBV6-3 to TRBJ2-2, with 12 bases aligning to TRBD2. The starting material was peripheral blood, obtained 28 days after the second AZD1222 dose. The TCR was taken from an adult who received the AZD1222 COVID-19 vaccine. CDR3 amino acids: CASSYIKLAGGGAGELFF. In nucleotides, the CDR3 is TGTGCCAGCAGTTACATCAAACTAGCGGGAGGTGGGGCCGGGGAGCTGTTTTTT.